This note documents a single T cell receptor beta chain sequence. Its antigen is currently unknown. The data belong to a study of T cell repertoires in cytomegalovirus infection. CDR3 length equals 17 residues. Germline V gene lookup returns CDR1 SGHTA and CDR2 FQGNSA. Germline trimming cut 5 bases from V and 0 bases from J; bases unmatched to any gene: 8. TCRdb reprocessed the reads with MiXCR, giving one entry per CDR3 protein. The sample consists of 50,000 or so distinct CDR3 sequences, roughly a fifth of them appearing once. The TCR was taken from a human donor in good health (CMV status not recorded). Some clones in this sample may be carry-over from other donors' samples. Specimen: CD8+ T cells from cultured PBMCs, collected from culture after CMV antigen stimulation. The rearrangement joins TRBV7-2 to TRBJ2-7; 12 bases map to TRBD2. The CDR3 DNA reads as TGTGCCAGCAGCCTGGCCGGGACTAGCGGGTTCTCCTACGAGCAGTACTTC. This encodes CASSLAGTSGFSYEQYF.